Listed below are T cell receptor beta chains from one sample, sequenced in a study of CD8+ T cells in alopecia areata. Only in-frame clones appear in the TCRdb table, and some are missing; sequencing was by immunoSEQ multiplex PCR. The sample lists some 100,000 clones; 30% to 40% were seen once. Sequencing input: CD4+ T cells sorted from blood. The receptor set was obtained from a human donor with alopecia areata. Both conserved end residues are trimmed from each CDR3. Fields, in order: V gene, J gene, CDR3 protein.

TRBV4-1,TRBJ2-4,ASSQGLAGGWTKNIQY
TRBV5-1,TRBJ2-3,ASSLGLVYPPTDTQY
TRBV7-2,TRBJ1-3,ASSSGQGGNTIY
TRBV7-9,TRBJ2-7,ASSKVLGNAEQY
TRBV28,TRBJ1-5,ASSPSGGIQPQH
TRBV4-2,TRBJ2-7,ASSLQRAGGINSYEQY
TRBV30,TRBJ1-1,AWSVGAANTEAF
TRBV23-1,TRBJ1-4,ASSQCAGRLATNEKLF
TRBV29-1,TRBJ2-1,SVEPGQGDDEQF
TRBV10-3,TRBJ2-7,ATGTGHSYEQY
TRBV10-3,TRBJ2-7,AISDLLPRTGTYEQY
TRBV29-1,TRBJ2-7,SVEDRRTGGPYEQY
TRBV7-2,TRBJ2-1,ASSLAPGAIEQF
TRBV7-9,TRBJ2-1,ASSLTTASVEQF
TRBV10-3,TRBJ2-1,AIAAGTGSNEQF
TRBV2,TRBJ2-2,ASSPRQTGELF
TRBV15,TRBJ1-2,ATSRVNPEAGYT
TRBV29-1,TRBJ2-3,SAHRGHGVADTQY
TRBV10-3,TRBJ2-7,AISESQLRSYEQY
TRBV5-1,TRBJ1-6,ASSLEPGGSDSPLH
TRBV9,TRBJ2-1,ASGVSYNEQF
TRBV25-1,TRBJ2-7,ASSGSTSGGTAQY
TRBV7-9,TRBJ2-3,ASSLVNRKTSTDTQY
TRBV29-1,TRBJ2-1,SVVGSRGGELNPQF
TRBV7-2,TRBJ2-3,ASSLELLSTDTQY
TRBV29-1,TRBJ1-1,SVNRWENTEAF
TRBV2,TRBJ2-7,AGSTSGRAGAY
TRBV6-1,TRBJ2-6,ASSDRASGANVLT
TRBV7-3,TRBJ2-1,ASSLIGHTRANEQF